One sample yielded the 2 T cell receptor beta chains listed below, sequenced in a study of cytomegalovirus exposure and HLA in healthy donors listed by TCRdb under 2017. Library method: the immunoSEQ multiplex PCR assay. For the multiplex PCR, a mixture combining 60 forward primers for TCR Vbeta segments and 13 reverse primers for TCR Jbeta segments was used. The immuneACCESS repertoire file appears here via TCRdb, limited to in-frame rearrangements. These files lack a portion of the clones; in checked studies, under half of the deficit traces to unresolved V genes, and the cause of the others is not known. The sample data list about 120,000 clones, and about 76% of these were observed just once. 3% to 4% of the sample belongs to the ten largest clones. Sequencing input: PBMCs. The receptors stem from a woman aged 25 to 39 in good health and CMV-seronegative.

This clone was picked up a small number of times. The CDR3 DNA is TGTGCCAGCACCGAGCAGCGGTACAATGAGCAGTTCTTC. It yields the protein CASTEQRYNEQFF. The chain carries TRBV5-4 and TRBJ2-1; D might be TRBD2 (5 bases). V was cut by 6 bases and J by 4 bases, with 11 bases left in between. Germline CDR1 SGHNT, CDR2 YYREEE (reference sequence). This CDR3 contains 13 residues.

This chain joins TRBV6-5 and TRBJ2-7; 10 bases are shared with TRBD1. Germline-derived CDR1 and CDR2 are MNHEY and SVGAGI. This CDR3 has 13 amino acids. The J segment lost 5 bases and the V segment lost 6 bases, leaving 4 bases of the junction unmatched. CDR3 nucleotide sequence: TGTGCCAGCAGGGGACAGGGGTTGGACGAGCAGTACTTC. Its translation is CASRGQGLDEQYF.